This T cell receptor beta chain was recorded in a study of T cells in localized non-small cell lung cancer. Trimming left V 0 bases short and J 0 bases short, with 12 bases between. The CDR3 is 17 amino acids. From germline, CDR1 is LGHNA and CDR2 YNFKEQ. Sequencing was performed with immunoSEQ multiplex PCR; in TCRdb, only in-frame clones are kept and a portion is missing. This sample has about 28,000 clones, with over 80% found just once. This receptor was identified in a woman aged 35 to 75 with stage III lung adenocarcinoma. The material was peripheral blood mononuclear cells, obtained before any cancer treatment. The chain is built from TRBV4-2 and TRBJ1-3; the D gene is possibly TRBD1 (6 bases). The CDR3: CASSQDWDTRSGNTIYF. The CDR3 DNA reads TGTGCCAGCAGCCAAGATTGGGACACCCGCTCTGGAAACACCATATATTTT.